The 7 T cell receptor beta chains below come from one sample, sequenced in a study of OX40 agonist ivuxolimab in advanced cancers. TCRdb keeps only in-frame clones here, not all; method: immunoSEQ multiplex PCR. The sample includes about 34,000 clones, around 90% of them seen just once. This material consisted of CD4+ or CD8+ T cells sorted from blood, taken in a trial of the OX40 agonist ivuxolimab. These receptors originate from an adult with an advanced solid tumor such as melanoma, head and neck, liver or kidney cancer.

V usage is TRBV28 and J usage is TRBJ2-1; the match to TRBD2 covers 13 bases. Trimming cost V 5 bases and J 9 bases; bases outside gene matches: 13. The CDR3 spans 17 residues. Germline values: CDR1 MDHEN, CDR2 SYDVKM. The CDR3 loop is CASSPPKLAGGPSEQFF. The CDR3 DNA follows: TGTGCCAGCAGTCCCCCCAAACTAGCGGGGGGGCCGAGTGAGCAGTTCTTC.

This clone has just a few counts. This chain links TRBV18 with TRBJ2-5, with TRBD1 matching over 9 bases. The junction had 6 bases not matched to a gene; V was cut back by 3 bases and J by 7 bases. Germline CDR1 KGHSH, CDR2 LQKENI. The CDR3 contains 14 residues. This chain's CDR3 is CASSPGTGTGTQYF. In nucleotides, the CDR3 is TGTGCCAGCTCACCGGGGACAGGGACTGGGACCCAGTACTTC.

The chain joins TRBV6-5 to TRBJ2-3; D is unclear. This CDR3 comprises 14 residues. Germline V gives CDR1 MNHEY, CDR2 SVGAGI. The V gene lost 8 bases and the J gene lost 2 bases, with 14 bases spanning the gap. The CDR3 DNA sequence: TGTGCCAGCTCCTATCAGCGTAACACAGATACGCAGTATTTT. Translating it yields CASSYQRNTDTQYF.

V usage is TRBV6-5 and J usage is TRBJ2-7, with 8 positions matching TRBD1. J was trimmed by 3 bases and V by 0 bases; bases with no gene match: 4. The CDR3 extends over 15 amino acids. Per germline, CDR1 MNHEY and CDR2 SVGAGI. In DNA form, the CDR3 reads TGTGCCAGCAGTTACTCGAGGACAGGGCGCTACGAGCAGTACTTC. Residues: CASSYSRTGRYEQYF.

The chain couples TRBV5-6 to TRBJ2-7; possible D gene TRBD1, 6 bases. The CDR3 consists of 13 residues. The V end lost 1 base, the J end lost 6 bases, and 11 bases lay between the germline ends. Per germline, CDR1 SGHDT and CDR2 YYEEEE. CDR3 sequence reads: CASSLWDNGEQYF. CDR3 coding DNA: TGTGCCAGCAGCTTGTGGGACAATGGCGAGCAGTACTTC.

This rearrangement joins TRBV9 to TRBJ2-2; weak D call: TRBD2 (6 bases). V was clipped by 3 bases and J by 6 bases, with 12 bases between them. The CDR3 contains 14 residues. Per germline, CDR1 SGDLS and CDR2 YYNGEE. The CDR3 here is CASSATRVAGELFF. DNA of the CDR3: TGTGCCAGCAGCGCGACTAGGGTGGCCGGGGAGCTGTTTTTT.

V gene TRBV6-5 combines with J gene TRBJ2-2, with unresolved D. Trimming shortened V by 5 bases and J by 1 base, and 11 bases separated the two germline ends. The CDR3 runs to 15 residues. Germline assignment: CDR1 MNHEY and CDR2 SVGAGI. The CDR3 is CASSLTALNTGELFF. CDR3 DNA: TGTGCCAGCAGTCTCACGGCTTTGAACACCGGGGAGCTGTTTTTT.